The 15 T cell receptor beta chains below come from one sample, sequenced in a study of vaccination and CD4 T cells after COVID-19. The treatment denotes: approximately nine-day PBMC culture with coronavirus spike peptide pools or control peptides (ViraFEST assay). Their antigens remain unidentified. The Oncomine TCR Beta short-read assay was what sequenced the DNA obtained from cultured CD4+ T cells. TCRdb ran MiXCR on the PCR reads and lists one entry per CDR3 protein. The sample holds approximately 18,000 distinct CDR3 sequences, 53% seen once. The sequencing here drew on CD4+ T cells from blood, cultured in vitro, taken before SARS-CoV-2 vaccination. The receptor set was obtained from a human donor who had recovered from COVID-19.

This clonotype was detected a few times. The chain joins TRBV5-4 to TRBJ2-5, with 9 bases fitting TRBD2. The CDR3 is made up of 14 amino acids. CDR1 is SGHNT and CDR2 is YYREEE in the germline V gene (reference sequence). The V segment lost 4 bases and the J segment 3 bases; nucleotides outside the gene matches: 4. Here the CDR3 reads CASSPTSGKETQYF. The CDR3 nucleotides are TGTGCCAGCAGCCCGACTAGCGGTAAAGAGACCCAGTACTTC. Full variable domain (missing parts from reference TRBV5-4 and TRBJ2-5): ETGVTQSPTHLIKTRGQQVTLRCSSQSGHNTVSWYQQALGQGPQFIFQYYREEENGRGNFPPRFSGLQFPNYSSELNVNALELDDSALYLCASSPTSGKETQYFGPGTRLLVL.

The chain employs TRBV29-1 and TRBJ2-5; D is ambiguous. From germline, CDR1 is SQVTM and CDR2 ANQGSEA. This CDR3 is built from 11 residues. The V end was cut by 3 bases, the J end by 3 bases, with 5 bases between. The CDR3 nucleotides read TGCAGCGTTGACTGGGAAGAGACCCAGTACTTC. Amino acids: CSVDWEETQYF. Supplemented by reference TRBV29-1 and TRBJ2-5, the full variable domain reads SAVISQKPSRDICQRGTSLTIQCQVDSQVTMMFWYRQQPGQSLTLIATANQGSEATYESGFVIDKFPISRPNLTFSTLTVSNMSPEDSSIYLCSVDWEETQYFGPGTRLLVL.

CDR3 sequence: CASSLGHADTQYF. The CDR3 DNA reads TGTGCCAGCAGCTTAGGTCATGCAGATACGCAGTATTTT. The gene calls are TRBV7-3 and TRBJ2-3; D remains ambiguous. The CDR3 runs to 13 residues. V lost 2 bases to trimming and J lost 4 bases, with 7 bases between them. Per the germline V gene, CDR1 is SGHTA and CDR2 is FQGTGA.

V gene TRBV20-1 combines with J gene TRBJ2-5; 9 positions match TRBD1. The germline CDR1 and CDR2 sequences are DFQATT and SNEGSKA (reference sequence). This CDR3 has 16 amino acids. Trimming took 3 bases from V and 5 from J; bases not matched to a gene: 13. The CDR3 region has the DNA TGCAGTGCTAGCGCCCCGGGACAGGGTCCGGGGGAGACCCAGTACTTC. Translating gives CSASAPGQGPGETQYF.

The gene calls are TRBV11-2 and TRBJ1-6; 7 bases fit TRBD1. Per germline, CDR1 SGHAT and CDR2 FQNNGV. This CDR3 has 14 residues. J lost 6 bases, V lost 4 bases, and 3 bases had no gene match. As DNA, the CDR3 is TGTGCCAGCAGCTCGGGACAGTTTAATTCACCCCTCCACTTT. This gives the protein CASSSGQFNSPLHF.

V usage is TRBV20-1 and J usage is TRBJ1-2, with 8 bases fitting TRBD1. The V gene end was trimmed by 8 bases and the J gene end by 8 bases; junction bases not matched to a gene: 10. The CDR3 spans 12 residues. In germline, CDR1 is DFQATT, CDR2 SNEGSKA (reference sequence). The CDR3: CSLPDRVGGYTF. CDR3 sequence (DNA): TGCAGTCTTCCGGACAGGGTTGGAGGCTACACCTTC.

V is TRBV4-2 and J is TRBJ1-6; 8 nucleotides align to TRBD1. The CDR3 totals 16 residues. V lost 1 base, J lost 11 bases, and 10 bases stayed unmatched. Per germline, CDR1 LGHNA and CDR2 YNFKEQ. CDR3 bases: TGTGCCAGCAGCCAAGCTTCACAGGGGGTGGGGACACCCCTCCACTTT. This gives the protein CASSQASQGVGTPLHF.

In this sample, this clonotype turned up a few times. V and J are TRBV7-6 and TRBJ2-5, with D tentatively TRBD2 (6 bases). The CDR3 has 15 residues. The ends were cut back, 3 bases at V and 5 bases at J, with 16 bases in the middle. From germline, CDR1 is SGHVS and CDR2 FNYEAQ. CDR3 amino acids: CASSLLATKGETQYF. The DNA for the CDR3 is TGTGCCAGCAGCTTGCTAGCGACAAAAGGGGAGACCCAGTACTTC.

J is TRBJ2-5 and V is TRBV18; 9 positions agree with TRBD1. This CDR3 spans 16 amino acids. CDR1 and CDR2 from the germline V gene are KGHSH and LQKENI. V shed 0 bases and J 5 bases; nucleotides not matched to a gene: 7. The CDR3 DNA reads as TGTGCCAGCTCACCACCATGGACAGGGGTCGAGGAGACCCAGTACTTC. As protein: CASSPPWTGVEETQYF.

The chain joins TRBV30 to TRBJ2-5; 12 bases agree with TRBD1. Germline values: CDR1 GTSNPN, CDR2 SVGIG (reference sequence). CDR3 length equals 16 residues. Trimming took 2 bases from V and 4 from J; bases not matched to a gene: 8. This chain's CDR3 is CAWSRGQGAMGETQYF. The CDR3 DNA sequence: TGTGCCTGGAGTCGGGGACAGGGGGCTATGGGAGAGACCCAGTACTTC.

V usage is TRBV6-1 and J usage is TRBJ2-7, with a tentative D call TRBD2 (6 bases). Trimming removed 6 bases from V and 4 bases from J, with 10 bases in between. This CDR3 has 12 residues. From germline, CDR1 is MNHNS and CDR2 SASEGT. CDR3 nucleotide sequence: TGTGCCAGCAGACCCGGGACTTACGAGCAGTACTTC. As protein: CASRPGTYEQYF.

J is TRBJ2-1 and V is TRBV20-1, with a weak D call TRBD2 (5 bases). V was shortened by 5 bases and J by 10 bases, with 9 bases between the two germline ends. The CDR3 spans 10 residues. Looked up from germline, CDR1 is DFQATT and CDR2 is SNEGSKA (reference sequence). CDR3 loop: CSARPGEQFF. In DNA, the CDR3 is TGCAGTGCTCGGCCGGGGGAGCAGTTCTTC.

V and J are TRBV30 and TRBJ2-1; D is possibly TRBD2 (6 bases). The CDR3 spans 13 residues. In germline, CDR1 is GTSNPN, CDR2 SVGIG (reference sequence). V was cut by 2 bases and J by 6 bases, with 11 bases left in between. Written as DNA, the CDR3 is TGTGCCTGGAGTCTTTTTAGCGGCAATGAGCAGTTCTTC. Translation: CAWSLFSGNEQFF.

The rearrangement uses TRBV20-1 and TRBJ2-1; 7 positions match TRBD2. CDR1 DFQATT and CDR2 SNEGSKA come from the germline V gene (reference sequence). With V trimmed by 6 bases and J by 0 bases, 11 bases remained unmatched. This CDR3 contains 16 residues. The CDR3 DNA is TGCAGTGCCACGACGCCTAGCGGAAGCTCCTACAATGAGCAGTTCTTC. Residues: CSATTPSGSSYNEQFF.

V is TRBV10-3 and J is TRBJ2-7; TRBD2 matches at 14 bases. Germline-derived CDR1 and CDR2 are ENHRY and SYGVKD. V was pared by 3 bases and J by 4 bases, with 2 bases of the junction left unmatched. This CDR3 has 15 residues. CDR3 amino acids: CAISDGTSGSYEQYF. As DNA, the CDR3 is TGTGCCATCAGTGATGGGACTAGCGGGAGTTACGAGCAGTACTTC.